This T cell receptor beta chain was profiled in a study of radiotherapy plus CTLA-4 blockade in lung cancer. Study summary: Disease control reached 31%, with objective responses in approximately 20%.

Study conclusions and caveats: Expansion of tumor-derived TCR clones was observed in blood after radiotherapy plus ipilimumab.

Sequencing was performed with immunoSEQ multiplex PCR; in TCRdb, only in-frame clones are kept and a portion is missing. The sample shows around 65,000 clones, approximately 80% of them seen only once. This clone was counted between two and nine times. Its antigen is not identified. Those with chemo-refractory metastatic non-small-cell lung cancer were treated with focal radiation combined with CTLA-4 blockade using ipilimumab. The receptor comes from a human donor with non-small cell lung cancer who had a complete response to radiotherapy plus ipilimumab. The material sequenced was peripheral blood, taken from a patient treated with radiotherapy plus ipilimumab.

The CDR3 sequence: CASRPMGGNEQYF. The CDR3 bases are TGTGCCAGCAGGCCCATGGGGGGCAACGAGCAGTACTTC. The chain employs TRBV7-6 and TRBJ2-7; D possibly matches TRBD1 or TRBD2 (6 bases each). Germline values: CDR1 SGHVS, CDR2 FNYEAQ. The CDR3 runs to 13 residues. V dropped 6 bases and J dropped 5 bases, with 14 bases sitting between them.